Below, 15 T cell receptor beta chains from the same sample are listed, as sequenced in a study of control samples from healthy donors and cancer patients. Clones were read by immunoSEQ multiplex PCR, and TCRdb kept only the in-frame ones, dropping some. The table lists 100,000 to 150,000 clones, approximately 90% of them singletons. The sequencing sample was made of blood. These receptor sequences come from a man aged 18 to 29 in good health.

The chain is built from TRBV6-5 and TRBJ2-5; 8 bases align to TRBD2. J lost 2 bases, V lost 4 bases, and 6 bases had no gene match. This CDR3 contains 15 residues. Germline CDR1 and CDR2: MNHEY and SVGAGI. This chain's CDR3 is CASSFFGGGQETQYF. The CDR3 bases are TGTGCCAGCAGTTTCTTTGGCGGGGGGCAAGAGACCCAGTACTTC.

The chain couples TRBV19 to TRBJ2-2; D may be TRBD1 (6 bases). V was clipped by 6 bases and J by 8 bases, with 10 bases between them. The CDR3 covers 12 residues. The germline CDR1 and CDR2 sequences are LNHDA and SQIVND (reference sequence). The CDR3 region has the DNA TGTGCCAGTAGCTCAGGGGTAGGGGAGCTGTTTTTT. This translates into CASSSGVGELFF.

This clone was picked up one time. This chain uses TRBV9 with TRBJ2-7, with TRBD2 identical over 8 bases. The CDR3 spans 14 residues. The trim removed 3 bases at V and 2 bases at J, leaving 4 bases unmatched. Germline loops: CDR1 SGDLS, CDR2 YYNGEE. The CDR3: CASSATSGAYEQYF. DNA for the CDR3: TGTGCCAGCAGCGCCACTAGCGGAGCCTACGAGCAGTACTTC. Based on the CDR3 plus reference TRBV9 and TRBJ2-7, the full variable domain is DSGVTQTPKHLITATGQRVTLRCSPRSGDLSVYWYQQSLDQGLQFLIQYYNGEERAKGNILERFSAQQFPDLHSELNLSSLELGDSALYFCASSATSGAYEQYFGPGTRLTVT.

The rearrangement joins TRBV7-8 to TRBJ1-1; TRBD1 might be the D (6 bases). The CDR3 length is 13 residues. Germline CDR1 reads SGHVS; CDR2 reads FQNEAQ. Between the trimmed V and J ends, which lost 5 bases and 5 bases, there was a span of 12 bases. The CDR3 protein is CASSVIGGTEAFF. CDR3 DNA sequence: TGTGCCAGCAGCGTAATAGGGGGAACTGAAGCTTTCTTT.

This rearrangement joins TRBV5-1 to TRBJ1-2, with 8 positions matching TRBD1. Germline V gene lookup returns CDR1 SGHRS and CDR2 YFSETQ. The CDR3 runs to 14 residues. With 2 bases clipped from V and 2 bases from J, the junction kept 2 bases outside the gene matches. The CDR3 loop reads CASSLDRGNYGYTF. CDR3 coding DNA: TGCGCCAGCAGCTTAGACAGGGGCAACTATGGCTACACCTTC.

V is TRBV9 and J is TRBJ1-1; D not resolved. V was shortened by 3 bases and J by 6 bases, with 21 bases between the two germline ends. CDR1 is SGDLS, CDR2 YYNGEE, per germline. This CDR3 region has 16 residues. The CDR3 DNA follows: TGTGCCAGCAGCGGAACCCCCACCCGGGGTCGGGCTGAAGCTTTCTTT. It encodes CASSGTPTRGRAEAFF.

The chain recombines TRBV6-5 with TRBJ1-5, with 8 positions matching TRBD1. The CDR3 consists of 14 residues. Germline lookup yields CDR1 MNHEY and CDR2 SVGAGI. With 8 bases clipped from V and 6 bases from J, the junction kept 9 bases outside the gene matches. This CDR3 is CASSLDRGGQPQHF. The CDR3 DNA sequence: TGTGCCAGCTCCTTAGACAGGGGTGGTCAGCCCCAGCATTTT.

The chain is built from TRBV5-1 and TRBJ2-3; TRBD2 is a possible D gene (6 bases). V was trimmed by 6 bases and J by 6 bases, leaving 17 bases between them. Per the germline V gene, CDR1 is SGHRS and CDR2 is YFSETQ. This CDR3 spans 14 amino acids. The CDR3 protein is CASTSLEGTDTQYF. The CDR3 DNA reads as TGCGCCAGCACCTCGTTGGAGGGAACCGATACGCAGTATTTT.

Concerning this clone itself: The sample contains more than one DNA sequence encoding this CDR3. J is TRBJ1-1 and V is TRBV5-1; 10 bases are shared with TRBD1. The V segment lost 4 bases and the J segment 4 bases; nucleotides outside the gene matches: 1. The CDR3 spans 13 residues. Germline CDR1 SGHRS, CDR2 YFSETQ. The CDR3 sequence is CASSGQGGTEAFF. The CDR3 DNA follows: TGCGCCAGCAGCGGACAGGGGGGCACTGAAGCTTTCTTT.

The genes are TRBV10-2 and TRBJ2-1; possible D gene TRBD2, 5 bases. V was cut by 4 bases and J by 5 bases, with 15 bases left in between. The CDR3 has 15 residues. Germline V gives CDR1 WSHSY, CDR2 SAAADI. The CDR3 DNA follows: TGCGCCAGCAGTGGACTACTCAAGCAACACAATGAGCAGTTCTTC. Protein: CASSGLLKQHNEQFF.

The CDR3, as DNA: TGTGCCAGCAGTCGCCTACTACAGGGGGCCGGGGACACTGAAGCTTTCTTT. As protein: CASSRLLQGAGDTEAFF. This sequence joins TRBV6-6 and TRBJ1-1, with 9 bases that match TRBD1. Losses at the gene ends were 5 bases for V and 3 bases for J; bases not matched to a gene: 13. In germline, CDR1 is MNHNY, CDR2 SVGAGI (reference sequence). The CDR3 loop spans 17 amino acids.

The rearrangement joins TRBV5-4 to TRBJ2-5; D is perhaps TRBD1 (5 bases). V was cut by 0 bases and J by 0 bases, with 15 bases left in between. This CDR3 region has 17 residues. From germline, CDR1 is SGHNT and CDR2 YYREEE (reference sequence). CDR3 DNA sequence: TGTGCCAGCAGCTTGGTAGGTACAGGAGCGTACCAAGAGACCCAGTACTTC. Translation: CASSLVGTGAYQETQYF.

This rearrangement joins TRBV7-9 to TRBJ1-1; TRBD1 might be the D (5 bases). The germline V gene encodes CDR1 SEHNR and CDR2 FQNEAQ (reference sequence). The CDR3 covers 15 residues. V lost 6 bases and J 4 bases, leaving 18 bases between the germline ends. CDR3 DNA sequence: TGTGCCAGCAGGCCTTTAGGGACGGACGGCACTGAAGCTTTCTTT. Protein: CASRPLGTDGTEAFF.

This chain joins TRBV2 and TRBJ1-5, with 7 bases lining up with TRBD1. V trimming: 6 bases; J trimming: 4 bases; junction bases outside the gene matches: 12. Germline CDR1 reads SNHLY; CDR2 reads FYNNEI. This CDR3 has 16 residues. CDR3 sequence: CASSSRGGQFNQPQHF. CDR3 nucleotide sequence: TGTGCCAGCAGCTCCCGCGGGGGACAGTTTAATCAGCCCCAGCATTTT.

This clone has just one count. The rearrangement links TRBV2 to TRBJ1-2, with 7 positions matching TRBD1. The ends lost 9 bases at V and 7 bases at J; junction bases unmatched: 11. The CDR3 is made up of 13 amino acids. CDR1 and CDR2 (germline): SNHLY, FYNNEI. The CDR3 protein is CARETGNRLGYTF. CDR3 nucleotides: TGTGCCAGGGAGACAGGGAATAGGCTTGGCTACACCTTC.